These T cell receptor beta chains were read from a single sample in a study of T cells in Graves' hyperthyroidism and ophthalmopathy. Via MiXCR, TCRdb re-called the multiplex PCR reads, giving one row per CDR3 protein. The table includes hundreds of thousands of distinct CDR3 sequences, approximately 15% detected once. Material for sequencing was blood. Source of these receptors: a man younger than 35 with Graves' ophthalmopathy. CDR3s include the opening cysteine and the closing phenylalanine or tryptophan. D genes are given only for firm matches. Size tells how often a clone was seen (once, few, many) or the class of an expanded clone, and some rows leave it out.

V	size	J	D	DNA	CDR3
TRBV9	many	TRBJ2-7	TRBD2	TGTGCCAGCAGCGTTCTAGCGGGGGGGCCGGGCTACGAGCAGTACTTC	CASSVLAGGPGYEQYF
TRBV9	.	TRBJ2-6	.	TGTGCCAGCAGCGTCTATAGGTCTGGCAGGGGTTCAGGGGCCAACGTCCTGACTTTC	CASSVYRSGRGSGANVLTF
TRBV20-1	many	TRBJ2-3	.	TGCAGTACAACAGGGCGCGGTTGGGTTACGCAGTATTTT	CSTTGRGWVTQYF
TRBV19	.	TRBJ1-4	TRBD1	TGTGCCAGTAGTGTCGGGACAGTAACAACTAATGAAAAACTGTTTTTT	CASSVGTVTTNEKLFF
TRBV14	.	TRBJ1-2	.	TGTGCCAGCAGCCACCGGTGGGGCAGGCTTGGCTACACCTTC	CASSHRWGRLGYTF
TRBV30	.	TRBJ1-1	.	TGTGCCTGGAGTGTTTGGGCGGACACTGAAGCTTTCTTT	CAWSVWADTEAFF
TRBV5-5	once	TRBJ1-2	.	TGTGCCAGCAGCACCGACAAATATGGCTACACCTTC	CASSTDKYGYTF
TRBV7-9	many	TRBJ2-1	.	TGTGCCAGCAGCTTAGTGAAGTACCACAATGAGCAGTTCTTC	CASSLVKYHNEQFF
TRBV6-1	many	TRBJ2-1	TRBD1	TGTGCCAGCAGTGAGACTGAGGGACAGGGGGCCCTGTTCTTC	CASSETEGQGALFF
TRBV6-1	many	TRBJ2-7	TRBD1	TGTGCCAGCAGTCAGGACAGGGGCCCCTACGAGCAGTACTTC	CASSQDRGPYEQYF
TRBV11-3	many	TRBJ2-1	.	TGTGCCAGCAGCCAAAGCGCCCACTCCTACAATGAGCAGTTCTTC	CASSQSAHSYNEQFF
TRBV4-1	few	TRBJ2-3	TRBD2	TGCGCCAGCAGCCAAGGCGGGAGGCCCACAGATACGCAGTATTTT	CASSQGGRPTDTQYF
TRBV14	.	TRBJ1-2	.	TGTGCCAGCAGCCGAGGGTTCCGAGACTATGGCTACACCTTC	CASSRGFRDYGYTF
TRBV2	many	TRBJ2-5	.	TGTGCCAGCATAGCAACAGACGGGGAGACCCAGTACTTC	CASIATDGETQYF
TRBV5-1	many	TRBJ1-1	.	TGCGCCAGCAGCTTGGCCCCCAGAGGGGGGGCCACTGAAGCTTTCTTT	CASSLAPRGGATEAFF
TRBV10-2	many	TRBJ2-7	TRBD2	TGCGCCAGCAGTGTAGCTAGCGGGAGAGCGGAGCAGTACTTC	CASSVASGRAEQYF
TRBV7-9	many	TRBJ2-3	TRBD1	TGTGCCAGCCAAAGACAGGGCACACACACAGATACGCAGTATTTT	CASQRQGTHTDTQYF
TRBV16	.	TRBJ1-5	.	TGTGCCAGCAGCCAATCAGGTAGAGGAAATCAGCCCCAGCATTTT	CASSQSGRGNQPQHF
TRBV20-1	many	TRBJ1-2	.	TGCAGTGCGCTCCCCGCTCAGGGGAACCATGGCTACACCTTC	CSALPAQGNHGYTF
TRBV12-3/TRBV12-4	many	TRBJ2-5	TRBD1	TGTGCCAGCAGTTTAGCACAGGGGGAGACCCAGTACTTC	CASSLAQGETQYF
TRBV5-1	many	TRBJ2-7	TRBD2	TGCGCCAGCAGCGGGGGACTAGCGGGAGAGACTTACTACGAGCAGTACTTC	CASSGGLAGETYYEQYF
TRBV2	many	TRBJ2-1	TRBD2	TGTGCCAGCAGTTCACTAGCGTTGAATGAGCAGTTCTTC	CASSSLALNEQFF
TRBV3-1	many	TRBJ2-5	.	TGTGCCAGCAGCCTCGGGACTTTCCAAGAGACCCAGTACTTC	CASSLGTFQETQYF
TRBV6-5	.	TRBJ2-7	.	TGTGCCAGCAGTTACTCGAGCAGGGATTCCTACGAGCAGTACTTC	CASSYSSRDSYEQYF
TRBV24-1	many	TRBJ2-1	.	TGTGCCACCAGTGGTTATAATGAGCAGTTCTTC	CATSGYNEQFF
TRBV30	.	TRBJ2-3	TRBD2	TGTGCCTGGAGTGTAAGCCGGAGCGGGGGCACAGATACGCAGTATTTT	CAWSVSRSGGTDTQYF
TRBV9	.	TRBJ2-2	TRBD2	TGTGCCAGCAGCGTAGGGGGACTAGCTTCAGGGGAGCTGTTTTTT	CASSVGGLASGELFF
TRBV12-3/TRBV12-4	many	TRBJ2-1	TRBD2	TGTGCCAGCAGTTTCGGCGGGGGTTACAATGAGCAGTTCTTC	CASSFGGGYNEQFF
TRBV2	many	TRBJ1-5	TRBD1	TGTGCCAGCAGTCGGCAACAGGGGGCTGAGCAGCCCCAGCATTTT	CASSRQQGAEQPQHF
TRBV7-8	.	TRBJ1-4	.	TGTGCCAGCAGCTTAAGGTCACAGCTCCGTGCTGGAAGTGAAAAACTGTTTTTT	CASSLRSQLRAGSEKLFF
TRBV10-1	.	TRBJ1-6	.	TGCGCCAGCAGCCCCGCCGCAGGGGATAATTTACCCCTCCACTTT	CASSPAAGDNLPLHF
TRBV12-3/TRBV12-4	.	TRBJ2-5	TRBD2	TGTGCCAGCAGTTCCCCGGGACTAGCGGGGGGGGTAAAAGAGACCCAGTACTTC	CASSSPGLAGGVKETQYF
TRBV7-9	many	TRBJ2-7	TRBD1	TGTGCCAGCAGCTCGGGGACAGGGTACGAGCAGTACTTC	CASSSGTGYEQYF
TRBV29-1	many	TRBJ2-5	TRBD1	TGCAGCGTAACCGGGACAGGGGTCCAAGAGACCCAGTACTTC	CSVTGTGVQETQYF
TRBV5-1	many	TRBJ2-5	TRBD1	TGCGCCAGCGGAGACCGGGACAGTCCCCCAGGGACCCAGTACTTC	CASGDRDSPPGTQYF
TRBV5-1	.	TRBJ2-5	.	TGCGCCAGCAGCTTGACTAGTGGGTCGGAGACCCAGTACTTC	CASSLTSGSETQYF
TRBV7-2	few	TRBJ1-4	TRBD1	TGTGCCAGCAGCTTACTCCCGGACAGGCTTAATGAAAAACTGTTTTTT	CASSLLPDRLNEKLFF
TRBV24-1	many	TRBJ1-2	.	TGTGCCACCAGTGACTTGGACAGCTATGGCTACACCTTC	CATSDLDSYGYTF
TRBV6-1	many	TRBJ2-2	TRBD2	TGTGCCACCTTTAAGGGACTAGCGGGTGCCGGGGAGCTGTTTTTT	CATFKGLAGAGELFF
TRBV5-4	.	TRBJ1-2	TRBD1	TGTGAGGGACAGGTCTCCTATGGCTATACCTTC	CEGQVSYGYTF
TRBV28	.	TRBJ2-5	TRBD2	TGTGCCAGCAGTCCAACCGGGACTAGCGGCCAAGAGACCCAGTACTTC	CASSPTGTSGQETQYF
TRBV6-2/TRBV6-3	.	TRBJ2-1	TRBD2	TGTGCCAGCAGTCGCCATTCCGGGACTAGAAGTTATGAGCAGTTCTTC	CASSRHSGTRSYEQFF
TRBV4-2	many	TRBJ2-5	TRBD2	TGTGCCAGCAGCCAGCGGGAGGGTGAGACCCAGTACTTC	CASSQREGETQYF
TRBV6-1	once	TRBJ2-2	.	TGTGCCAGCCTCATGACTAGGACCTCAATTAACACCGGGGAGCTGTTTTTT	CASLMTRTSINTGELFF